The 19 T cell receptor beta chains below were found in one sample sequenced in a study of T cell responses to AZD1222 COVID-19 vaccine. Method: immunoSEQ multiplex PCR; TCRdb's copy keeps in-frame clones and lacks some. The table records around 100,000 clones, over 75% of them present only once. The source was peripheral blood, collected on day 0 of MenACWY control vaccination. The receptors were gathered from an adult in good health.

Only one count was recorded for this clone. The chain is built from TRBV20-1 and TRBJ1-1, with D unresolved. This CDR3 is 11 amino acids long. Germline V gives CDR1 DFQATT, CDR2 SNEGSKA (reference sequence). V was shortened by 4 bases and J by 9 bases, with 12 bases between the two germline ends. This CDR3 is CSAIRAEKAFF. CDR3 bases: TGCAGTGCTATCCGGGCAGAAAAAGCTTTCTTT.

This clone was seen a handful of times. The genes are TRBV9 and TRBJ1-5, with D maybe TRBD1 (6 bases). CDR3 length: 15 residues. The germline V gene has CDR1 SGDLS and CDR2 YYNGEE. The V end was cut by 4 bases, the J end by 5 bases, with 16 bases between. Written as DNA, the CDR3 is TGTGCCAGCAGCCAGGGGAACAGGAACGATCAGCCCCAGCATTTT. Its translation: CASSQGNRNDQPQHF.

The chain has TRBV30 and TRBJ1-2; 7 bases map to TRBD1. Germline V gives CDR1 GTSNPN, CDR2 SVGIG (reference sequence). CDR3 length: 14 amino acids. With 3 bases clipped from V and 1 base from J, the junction kept 5 bases outside the gene matches. CDR3: CAWRGDSFNYGYTF. CDR3 DNA: TGTGCCTGGAGGGGGGACAGCTTTAACTATGGCTACACCTTC.

The chain uses TRBV7-2 and TRBJ2-7; TRBD2 is a possible D gene (5 bases). V lost 2 bases and J lost 0, with 11 bases in between. CDR3 length: 15 amino acids. Germline V gene sequence: CDR1 SGHTA, CDR2 FQGNSA. The CDR3 DNA sequence: TGTGCCAGCAGCTTAAGAGGGTCAGGCTCCTACGAGCAGTACTTC. Translation: CASSLRGSGSYEQYF.

J is TRBJ1-2 and V is TRBV30, with D possibly being TRBD1 (5 bases). Germline loops: CDR1 GTSNPN, CDR2 SVGIG (reference sequence). The CDR3 consists of 13 residues. V gave up 3 bases and J gave up 2 bases, with 10 bases separating them. The CDR3 DNA reads as TGTGCCTGGAGCGGCAGGGACAACTATGGCTACACCTTC. This codes for CAWSGRDNYGYTF.

V usage is TRBV5-4 and J usage is TRBJ2-7, with D hard to call. This CDR3 has 10 residues. The germline gives CDR1 SGHNT, CDR2 YYREEE (reference sequence). Between the trimmed V and J ends, which lost 3 bases and 2 bases, there was a span of 0 bases. This chain's CDR3 is CASSSYEQYF. CDR3 nucleotide sequence: TGTGCCAGCAGCTCCTACGAGCAGTACTTC.

The chain joins TRBV2 to TRBJ2-7; the match to TRBD1 covers 7 bases. V shed 5 bases and J 2 bases; nucleotides not matched to a gene: 9. The CDR3 sequence is 15 residues long. Germline loops: CDR1 SNHLY, CDR2 FYNNEI. CDR3 DNA sequence: TGTGCCAGCAGTCTCGACCAGGGACAGACCTACGAGCAGTACTTC. This codes for CASSLDQGQTYEQYF.

This clone has just one count. The V gene is TRBV5-5, the J gene TRBJ2-5; 8 bases are a match to TRBD1. Germline assignment: CDR1 SGHKS and CDR2 YYEKEE (reference sequence). V dropped 4 bases and J dropped 5; count of bases not matched to a gene: 7. This CDR3 region has 14 residues. The CDR3 DNA reads as TGTGCCAGCAGCGAACCAGGGGGCCGGGAGACCCAGTACTTC. It encodes CASSEPGGRETQYF.

This chain uses TRBV5-1 with TRBJ1-6, with D unclear. CDR3 length: 16 residues. V was cut by 1 base and J by 6 bases, with 14 bases left in between. Germline lookup yields CDR1 SGHRS and CDR2 YFSETQ. CDR3 sequence reads: CASSLNPRQSNSPLHF. CDR3 DNA: TGCGCCAGCAGCTTGAACCCACGGCAGTCTAATTCACCCCTCCACTTT.

The chain uses TRBV7-6 and TRBJ2-7, with D tentatively TRBD2 (5 bases). V lost 5 bases, J lost 0 bases, and 29 bases lay in between. CDR3 length: 20 amino acids. Germline-derived CDR1 and CDR2 are SGHVS and FNYEAQ. CDR3 sequence: CASSPQSGHALPSYSYEQYF. The CDR3 region has the DNA TGTGCCAGCAGCCCTCAGAGCGGCCATGCCTTACCCTCCTACTCCTACGAGCAGTACTTC.

The chain has TRBV5-1 and TRBJ2-2; D is possibly TRBD2 (7 bases). The CDR3 runs 15 residues. Between the trimmed V and J ends, which lost 5 bases and 4 bases, there was a span of 15 bases. In germline, CDR1 is SGHRS, CDR2 YFSETQ. The CDR3 region has the DNA TGCGCCAGCAGGCTAGGGGGGGCTGGCACCGGGGAGCTGTTTTTT. Its protein is CASRLGGAGTGELFF.

The chain carries TRBV6-2 or TRBV6-3 and TRBJ2-7; D is uncertain. V lost 0 bases and J lost 4, with 10 bases in between. This CDR3 is built from 14 residues. Germline V CDR1 and CDR2: MNHEY, SVGEGT. CDR3 nucleotide sequence: TGTGCCAGCAGTTACTCGAATGAAGGGTACGAGCAGTACTTC. Translation gives CASSYSNEGYEQYF.

The rearrangement uses TRBV7-9 and TRBJ1-5; D is ambiguous. The CDR3 is 13 amino acids. The V gene's germline CDR1 is SEHNR and CDR2 FQNEAQ (reference sequence). Trimming took 5 bases from V and 2 from J, leaving 7 bases between them. CDR3 sequence (DNA): TGTGCCAGCAGCCCCAGTGGCAATCAGCCCCAGCATTTT. Translated, it gives CASSPSGNQPQHF.

The gene calls are TRBV15 and TRBJ1-2; D is possibly TRBD1 (5 bases). CDR3 length equals 14 residues. Looked up from germline, CDR1 is LNHNV and CDR2 is YYDKDF (reference sequence). The ends were cut back, 5 bases at V and 4 bases at J, with 14 bases in the middle. The chain's CDR3 is CATSVGQGGYGYTF. The CDR3 coding sequence is TGTGCCACCAGCGTTGGGCAGGGAGGCTATGGCTACACCTTC. Full variable domain (missing parts from reference TRBV15 and TRBJ1-2): DAMVIQNPRYQVTQFGKPVTLSCSQTLNHNVMYWYQQKSSQAPKLLFHYYDKDFNNEADTPDNFQSRRPNTSFCFLDIRSPGLGDTAMYLCATSVGQGGYGYTFGSGTRLTVV.

This chain joins TRBV7-2 and TRBJ1-3, with D uncertain. Germline V lookup: CDR1 SGHTA, CDR2 FQGNSA. The CDR3 contains 14 residues. Trimming shortened V by 3 bases and J by 0 bases, and 6 bases separated the two germline ends. The CDR3 nucleotides are TGTGCCAGCAGCTTTGTCCACTCTGGAAACACCATATATTTT. It specifies CASSFVHSGNTIYF.

The chain joins TRBV6-5 to TRBJ1-6; no reliable D call. The CDR3 has 14 amino acids. V lost 6 bases and J 6 bases, leaving 12 bases between the germline ends. Germline V lookup: CDR1 MNHEY, CDR2 SVGAGI. CDR3 nucleotides: TGTGCCAGCAGCCAGACCTTGGGTAATTCACCCCTCCACTTT. As protein: CASSQTLGNSPLHF.

The chain is built from TRBV6-2 or TRBV6-3 and TRBJ1-1; D uncertain. This CDR3 comprises 12 residues. The ends were cut back, 2 bases at V and 5 bases at J, with 6 bases in the middle. CDR1 and CDR2 from the germline V gene are MNHEY and SVGEGT. In DNA form, the CDR3 reads TGTGCCAGCAGTTACCCAAGGACTGAAGCTTTCTTT. Translation gives CASSYPRTEAFF.

The chain employs TRBV5-5 and TRBJ1-2, with 7 bases that match TRBD1. In germline, CDR1 is SGHKS, CDR2 YYEKEE (reference sequence). V shed 5 bases, J shed 4 bases, and the junction held 11 bases outside the gene matches. The CDR3 totals 15 residues. CDR3 in amino acids: CASSYRQGIVYGYTF. The CDR3 DNA reads TGTGCCAGCAGTTACCGACAGGGAATAGTCTATGGCTACACCTTC.

The chain combines TRBV4-1 with TRBJ2-1; TRBD2 agrees at 11 bases. V was clipped by 2 bases and J by 2 bases; unmatched bases: 5. This CDR3 contains 17 residues. The V gene's germline CDR1 is MGHRA and CDR2 YSYEKL. The CDR3 is CASSQLAGGRPYNEQFF. CDR3 sequence (DNA): TGCGCCAGCAGCCAACTAGCGGGAGGTCGACCCTACAATGAGCAGTTCTTC.